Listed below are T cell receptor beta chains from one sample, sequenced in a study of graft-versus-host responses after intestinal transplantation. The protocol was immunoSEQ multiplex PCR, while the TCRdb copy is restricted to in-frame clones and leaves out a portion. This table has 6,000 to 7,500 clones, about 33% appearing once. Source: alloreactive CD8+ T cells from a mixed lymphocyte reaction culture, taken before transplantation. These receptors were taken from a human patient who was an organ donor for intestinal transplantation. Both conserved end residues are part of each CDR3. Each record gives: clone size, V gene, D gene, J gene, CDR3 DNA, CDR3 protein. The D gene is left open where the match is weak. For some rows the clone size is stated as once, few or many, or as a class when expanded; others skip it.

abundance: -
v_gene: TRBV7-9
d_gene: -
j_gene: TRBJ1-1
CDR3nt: TGTGCCAGCAGGGTACAGGACAGCGGATTGAACACTGAAGCTTTCTTT
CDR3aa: CASRVQDSGLNTEAFF

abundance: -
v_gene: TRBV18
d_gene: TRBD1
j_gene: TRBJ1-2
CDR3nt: TGTGCCAGCTCACCCTACCTCATGACAGGGGGCACCTATGGCTACACCTTC
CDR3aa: CASSPYLMTGGTYGYTF

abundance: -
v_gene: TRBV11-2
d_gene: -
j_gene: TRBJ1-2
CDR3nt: TGTGCCAGCAGCACTAGTTATGGCTACACCTTC
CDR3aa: CASSTSYGYTF

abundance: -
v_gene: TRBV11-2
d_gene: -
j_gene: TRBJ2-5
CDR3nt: TGTGCCAGCAGCCCCCTAGAGGTTTTGGCTAGGCGAGAGACCCAGTACTTC
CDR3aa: CASSPLEVLARRETQYF

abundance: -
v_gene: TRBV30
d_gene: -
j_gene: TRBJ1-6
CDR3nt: TGTGCCTGGAGTTGGAGACGGCCGGTTTCTAATTCACCCCTCCACTTT
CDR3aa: CAWSWRRPVSNSPLHF

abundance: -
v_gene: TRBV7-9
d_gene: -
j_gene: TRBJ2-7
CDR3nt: TGTGCCAGCAGCTTAGCGGTTGCGCCCTCCCCCTACGAGCAGTACTTC
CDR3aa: CASSLAVAPSPYEQYF

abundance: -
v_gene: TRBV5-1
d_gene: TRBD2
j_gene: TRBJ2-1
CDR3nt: TGCGCCAGCAGCTCCTACCGGAGGACTAGTCTGTTCTTC
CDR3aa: CASSSYRRTSLFF

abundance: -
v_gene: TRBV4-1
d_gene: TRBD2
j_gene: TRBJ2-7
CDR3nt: TGCGCCAGCAGCCAAGATGAGGTGTTGGGGACTAGCGGGAGTTTTGGTCGCGAGCAGTACTTC
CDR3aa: CASSQDEVLGTSGSFGREQYF

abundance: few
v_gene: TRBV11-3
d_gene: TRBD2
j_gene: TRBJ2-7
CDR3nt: TGTGCCAGCAGCTTAAGCACTAGCGGGGGCCACGAGCAGTACTTC
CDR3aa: CASSLSTSGGHEQYF

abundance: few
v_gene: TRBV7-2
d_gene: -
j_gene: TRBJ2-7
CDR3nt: TGTGCCAGCAGCTCCCAGACAGGTTACGAGCAGTACTTC
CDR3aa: CASSSQTGYEQYF

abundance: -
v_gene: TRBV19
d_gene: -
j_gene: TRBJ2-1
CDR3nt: TGTGCCAGTAGTATAGTCGGAGGTTCAGGCAATGAGCAGTTCTTC
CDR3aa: CASSIVGGSGNEQFF

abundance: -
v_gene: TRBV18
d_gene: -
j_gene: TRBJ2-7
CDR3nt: TGTGCCAGCTCACTCATCGGACAGAACGAGGGCTACGAGCAGTACTTC
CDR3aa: CASSLIGQNEGYEQYF

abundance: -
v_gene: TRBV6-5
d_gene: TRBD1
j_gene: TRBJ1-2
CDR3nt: TGTGCCAGCAGTTACTACCCCAGGGGGTACTATGGCTACACCTTC
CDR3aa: CASSYYPRGYYGYTF

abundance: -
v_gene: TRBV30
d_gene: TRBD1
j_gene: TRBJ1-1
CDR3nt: TGTGCCTGGGGTGGACAGGGGGACACTGAAGCTTTCTTT
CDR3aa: CAWGGQGDTEAFF

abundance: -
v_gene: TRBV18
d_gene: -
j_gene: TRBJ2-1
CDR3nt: TGTGCCAGCTCACCCGTTAATCTTGAGCAGTTCTTC
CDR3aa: CASSPVNLEQFF

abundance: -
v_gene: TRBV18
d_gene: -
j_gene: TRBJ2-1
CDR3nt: TGTGCCAGCTCACCACGCACGGTATCCTACAATGAGCAGTTCTTC
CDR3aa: CASSPRTVSYNEQFF